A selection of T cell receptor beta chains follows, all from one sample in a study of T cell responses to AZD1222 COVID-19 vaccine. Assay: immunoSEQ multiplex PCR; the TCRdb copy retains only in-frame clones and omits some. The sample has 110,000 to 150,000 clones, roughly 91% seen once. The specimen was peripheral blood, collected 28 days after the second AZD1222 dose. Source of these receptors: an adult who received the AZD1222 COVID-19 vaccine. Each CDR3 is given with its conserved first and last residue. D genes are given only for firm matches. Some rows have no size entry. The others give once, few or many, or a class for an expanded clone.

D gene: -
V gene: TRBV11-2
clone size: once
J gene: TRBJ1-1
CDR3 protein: CASSLNPGTEAFF
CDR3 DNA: TGTGCCAGCAGCTTAAACCCGGGCACTGAAGCTTTCTTT

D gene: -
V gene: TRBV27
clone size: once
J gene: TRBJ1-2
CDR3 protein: CASSLSAGDYGYTF
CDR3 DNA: TGTGCCAGCAGTTTATCGGCTGGAGACTATGGCTACACCTTC

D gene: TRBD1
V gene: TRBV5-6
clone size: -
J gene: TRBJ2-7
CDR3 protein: CASSYRDSPYEQYF
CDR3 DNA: TGTGCCAGCAGTTATCGGGACAGCCCCTACGAGCAGTACTTC

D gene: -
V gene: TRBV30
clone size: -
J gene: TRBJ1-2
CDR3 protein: CACDIGVRYGYTF
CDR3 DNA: TGTGCCTGCGACATCGGTGTTCGGTATGGCTACACCTTC

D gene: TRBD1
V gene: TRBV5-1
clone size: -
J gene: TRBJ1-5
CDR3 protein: CASIGQGFSNQPQHF
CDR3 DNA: TGCGCCAGCATCGGACAGGGTTTCAGCAATCAGCCCCAGCATTTT

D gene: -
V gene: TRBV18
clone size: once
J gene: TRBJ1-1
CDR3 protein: CASSPETEAFF
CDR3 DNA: TGTGCCAGCTCACCCGAGACTGAAGCTTTCTTT

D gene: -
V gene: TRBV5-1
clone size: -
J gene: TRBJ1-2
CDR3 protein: CASGSGTPGHGYTF
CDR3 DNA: TGCGCCAGCGGTTCCGGGACGCCTGGCCATGGCTACACCTTC

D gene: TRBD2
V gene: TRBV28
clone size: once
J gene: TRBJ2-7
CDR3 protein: CASRPLGTSAYEQYF
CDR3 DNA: TGTGCCAGCAGACCACTTGGGACTAGCGCCTACGAGCAGTACTTC

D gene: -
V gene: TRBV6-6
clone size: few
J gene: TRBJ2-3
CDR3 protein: CASSYSLGGTDTQYF
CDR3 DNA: TGTGCCAGCAGTTACTCGCTGGGCGGCACAGATACGCAGTATTTT

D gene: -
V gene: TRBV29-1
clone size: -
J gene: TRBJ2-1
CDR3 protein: CSVEGNEQFF
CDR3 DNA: TGCAGCGTTGAGGGAAATGAGCAGTTCTTC

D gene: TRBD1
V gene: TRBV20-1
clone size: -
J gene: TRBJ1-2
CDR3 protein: CSGQGNYGYTF
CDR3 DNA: TGCAGCGGACAGGGAAACTATGGCTACACCTTC

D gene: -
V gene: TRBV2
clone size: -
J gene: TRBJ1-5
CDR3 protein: CASSEALRGSNQPQHF
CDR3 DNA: TGTGCCAGCAGTGAAGCGCTTCGGGGCTCCAATCAGCCCCAGCATTTT

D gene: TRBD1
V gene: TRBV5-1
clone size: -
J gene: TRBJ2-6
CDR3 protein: CATRGTGGVSGANVLTF
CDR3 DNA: TGCGCCACCAGAGGGACAGGGGGCGTCTCTGGGGCCAACGTCCTGACTTTC

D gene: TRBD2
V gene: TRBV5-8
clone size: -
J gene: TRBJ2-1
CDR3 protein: CASSFAGGLDNEQFF
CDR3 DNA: TGTGCCAGCAGCTTCGCGGGAGGGCTCGACAATGAGCAGTTCTTC

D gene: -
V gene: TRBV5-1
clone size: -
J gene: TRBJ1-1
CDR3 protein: CASSLRQGNTEAFF
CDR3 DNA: TGCGCCAGCAGCTTGAGGCAGGGTAACACTGAAGCTTTCTTT

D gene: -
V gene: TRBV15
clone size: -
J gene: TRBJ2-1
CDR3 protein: CATSSSFAPAEQFF
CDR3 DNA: TGTGCCACCAGCAGTTCATTCGCTCCGGCAGAGCAGTTCTTC

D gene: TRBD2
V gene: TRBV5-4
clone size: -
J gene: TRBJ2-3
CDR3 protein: CASSGTGLAGTDTQYF
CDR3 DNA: TGTGCCAGCAGCGGCACAGGACTAGCGGGCACAGATACGCAGTATTTT

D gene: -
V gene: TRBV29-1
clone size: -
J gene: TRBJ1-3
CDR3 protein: CSVGGGSGFGNTIYF
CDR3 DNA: TGCAGCGTTGGGGGGGGCTCAGGGTTCGGAAACACCATATATTTT

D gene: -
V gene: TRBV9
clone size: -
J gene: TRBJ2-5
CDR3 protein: CASSVAMVEETQYF
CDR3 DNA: TGTGCCAGCAGCGTAGCGATGGTTGAGGAGACCCAGTACTTC

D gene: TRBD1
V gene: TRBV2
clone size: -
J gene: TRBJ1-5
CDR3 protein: CASNFGQGRQPQHF
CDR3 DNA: TGTGCCAGCAACTTCGGACAGGGTCGTCAGCCCCAGCATTTT

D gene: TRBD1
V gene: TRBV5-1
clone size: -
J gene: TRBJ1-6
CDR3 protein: CASSPGTGGDSPLHF
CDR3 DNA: TGCGCCAGCAGCCCCGGGACAGGGGGAGATTCACCCCTCCACTTT

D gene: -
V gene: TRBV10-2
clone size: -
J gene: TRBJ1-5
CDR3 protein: CASSPRGDQPQHF
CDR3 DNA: TGCGCCAGCAGCCCCAGGGGTGACCAGCCCCAGCATTTT

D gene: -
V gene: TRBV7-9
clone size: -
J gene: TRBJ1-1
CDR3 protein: CASSLESGYTEAFF
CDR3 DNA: TGTGCCAGCAGCTTAGAGTCAGGGTACACTGAAGCTTTCTTT

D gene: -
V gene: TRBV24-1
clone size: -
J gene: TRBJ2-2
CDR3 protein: CATEGGDTGELFF
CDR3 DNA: TGTGCCACCGAGGGTGGGGACACCGGGGAGCTGTTTTTT

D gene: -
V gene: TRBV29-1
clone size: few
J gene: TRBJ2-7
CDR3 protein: CSVEEGSYEQYF
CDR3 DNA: TGCAGCGTTGAAGAAGGTTCCTACGAGCAGTACTTC

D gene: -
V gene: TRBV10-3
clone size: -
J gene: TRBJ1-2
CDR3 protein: CAISGSNYGYTF
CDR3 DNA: TGTGCCATCAGCGGCAGCAACTATGGCTACACCTTC

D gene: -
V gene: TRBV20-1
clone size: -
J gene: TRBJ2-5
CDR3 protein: CSASVGGGETQYF
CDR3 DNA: TGCAGTGCTAGTGTGGGGGGCGGGGAGACCCAGTACTTC

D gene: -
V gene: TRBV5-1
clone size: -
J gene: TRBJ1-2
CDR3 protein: CASRPPGTYGYTF
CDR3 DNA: TGCGCCAGCAGGCCCCCCGGGACCTATGGCTACACCTTC

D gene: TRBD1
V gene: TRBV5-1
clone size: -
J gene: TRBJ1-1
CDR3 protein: CASSLWQGGTEAFF
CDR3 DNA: TGCGCCAGCAGCTTGTGGCAGGGGGGGACTGAAGCTTTCTTT